Only a few counts were recorded for the clone carrying this T cell receptor beta chain. Its cognate antigen is unknown. These data come from a study of beta chain features in type 1 diabetes. Study-level background: Sorted cells examined across all samples numbered roughly 99,000,000. Study findings and constraints: The study found moderately but significantly shorter TCRB CDR3s in all four CD4+ subsets of Type 1 diabetes patients.

Expressed TCRB transcripts were sequenced after all isolated RNA was converted to cDNA. The table came from immunoSEQ multiplex PCR; TCRdb's copy has only in-frame clones and leaves some out. The sample yields approximately 730,000 clones, 13% seen once. There are 14 residues in the CDR3. V was pared by 6 bases and J by 7 bases, with 9 bases of the junction left unmatched. The germline V gene encodes CDR1 SNHLY and CDR2 FYNNEI. The genes are TRBV2 and TRBJ1-5; 7 positions match TRBD1. Source material: naive CD4+ T cells from blood. The TCR comes from a man aged 18 to 30 with type 1 diabetes. The CDR3, as DNA: TGTGCCAGCAGCGGTACAGGGGAGTGGCAGCCCCAGCATTTT. Translating gives CASSGTGEWQPQHF.